This is a list of T cell receptor beta chains from one sample in a study of blood T cell repertoires in COVID-19. Clones were read by immunoSEQ multiplex PCR, and TCRdb kept only the in-frame ones, dropping some. The sample includes roughly 150,000 clones, roughly 91% of them seen just once. The sample comprised peripheral blood. These receptors originate from a man aged 50 to 59 who had recovered from COVID-19. Both conserved end residues are trimmed from each CDR3.

length: 13
V: TRBV6-2/TRBV6-3
CDR3: ASSSYGGAGQPQH

length: 12
V: TRBV6-5
CDR3: ASRQGAGNTEAF

length: 13
V: TRBV6-5
CDR3: ASRPDRGHNQPQH

length: 11
V: TRBV24-1
CDR3: ATGLMGIDTQY

length: 14
V: TRBV18
CDR3: ASSPPVRGRNTEAF

length: 11
V: TRBV6-2/TRBV6-3
CDR3: ASSGTGRTEAF

length: 12
V: TRBV9
CDR3: ASSVDQGSYEQY

length: 14
V: TRBV5-6
CDR3: ASSRGQGIGDSPLH

length: 13
V: TRBV4-1
CDR3: ASSQGGGFNEKLF

length: 13
V: TRBV9
CDR3: ALYGGGHMNTEAF

length: 14
V: TRBV7-6
CDR3: ASSLALGQRTDTQY

length: 13
V: TRBV5-1
CDR3: ASRGQGATTGELF

length: 15
V: TRBV27
CDR3: ASSHPQTGAITDTQY

length: 12
V: TRBV12-5
CDR3: ASARRSPSYEQY

length: 12
V: TRBV10-2
CDR3: ASREGGSNQPQH

length: 16
V: TRBV19
CDR3: ASSIDRGQGANTGELF

length: 9
V: TRBV7-8
CDR3: ASSSGETQY

length: 13
V: TRBV6-2/TRBV6-3
CDR3: ASSYARDFDYEQY

length: 13
V: TRBV18
CDR3: ASSPPGGVGNEQY

length: 11
V: TRBV5-4
CDR3: ASSRNGQETQY

length: 10
V: TRBV29-1
CDR3: SGGFGNTEAF

length: 13
V: TRBV7-2
CDR3: ASSLAYGSYNEQF

length: 14
V: TRBV15
CDR3: ATSRSPGQGDTEAF

length: 10
V: TRBV30
CDR3: AKAGDQETQY

length: 14
V: TRBV18
CDR3: ASSRIGTEGSYEQY

length: 12
V: TRBV7-6
CDR3: ASRSTGNTGELF

length: 15
V: TRBV11-2
CDR3: ASSLVGQGAPTGELF

length: 13
V: TRBV11-2
CDR3: ASSLGQGEGSPLH

length: 10
V: TRBV6-5
CDR3: ASRASNQPQH

length: 15
V: TRBV7-2
CDR3: ASSLDRPMATNEKLF

length: 13
V: TRBV2
CDR3: ASTRGLMNTGELF

length: 13
V: TRBV6-5
CDR3: ASSPTGSGTGELF

length: 14
V: TRBV18
CDR3: ASSPPKTGANEKLF

length: 13
V: TRBV7-3
CDR3: ASSSGTRRDNEQF

length: 12
V: TRBV6-5
CDR3: ASSRDREKGGYT

length: 11
V: TRBV5-8
CDR3: ASSPDTIYGYT

length: 9
V: TRBV7-6
CDR3: ASSLRGELF

length: 13
V: TRBV12-5
CDR3: ASGLYLADTGELF

length: 13
V: TRBV19
CDR3: ASRPQFKRGTEAF

length: 12
V: TRBV28
CDR3: ASRVAGGLDEQF

length: 13
V: TRBV5-3
CDR3: ARNRTEHFTDTQY

length: 11
V: TRBV5-1
CDR3: ASGEGVLYGYT

length: 13
V: TRBV5-1
CDR3: ASSPGTGVGNEQF

length: 13
V: TRBV9
CDR3: ASSALGTTYNEQF

length: 15
V: TRBV7-2
CDR3: ASSLEGRTSYQETQY

length: 15
V: TRBV7-2
CDR3: ASSFSGVGTQAYEQY

length: 13
V: TRBV7-3
CDR3: ASSPGLAGTYEQY

length: 13
V: TRBV9
CDR3: ASSVASGNLDTQY

length: 9
V: TRBV30
CDR3: AWSPVNTIY

length: 14
V: TRBV18
CDR3: ASSPFPTATNEKLF